This T cell receptor (beta chain) comes out of a study of blood T cell repertoires in COVID-19. In the original workflow: Estimation of nucleated cell counts was performed using reference gene primer amplification. Clones were sequenced by immunoSEQ multiplex PCR, and TCRdb holds only the in-frame ones, with some missing. The DNA gave D and trimming, while V, J and clone size come from that table. This sample has around 100,000 clones, with 75% to 90% found just once. The ends were cut back, 0 bases at V and 4 bases at J, with 9 bases in the middle. CDR1 is LGHNA and CDR2 is YSLEER in the germline V gene. The length of the CDR3 is 15 residues.

The V call is TRBV4-3, the J call TRBJ1-4, with D unresolved. The sequenced sample was peripheral blood. This clonotype was obtained from a woman older than 75 with acute or convalescent COVID-19. CDR3 sequence: CASSQDITINEKLFF. CDR3 in DNA: TGCGCCAGCAGCCAAGATATAACTATTAATGAAAAACTGTTTTTT.